One sample yielded the 16 T cell receptor beta chains listed below, sequenced in a study of post-analysis software for immune sequencing data. TCR beta libraries were prepared from cDNA with unique molecular identifiers. From the PCR reads, TCRdb called clonotypes with MiXCR, one entry per CDR3 protein. Among some 700,000 distinct CDR3 sequences listed, approximately 59% were seen once. These receptors' antigens are unknown. Findings and caveats of the study: Compared with controls, patients had more of 4 to 6 TRBV segments, including TRBV5-6, TRBV5-1 and TRBV20-1.

The material sequenced was blood. The source of these receptors is a girl aged 2 to 10 with multiple sclerosis.

The rearrangement uses TRBV27 and TRBJ1-2, with D possibly being TRBD1 (6 bases). CDR3 size: 14 residues. Trimming cost V 4 bases and J 2 bases, with 11 bases left between them. The germline CDR1 and CDR2 sequences are MNHEY and SMNVEV (reference sequence). CDR3 loop: CASSYKGGNYGYTF. The CDR3 coding sequence is TGTGCCAGCAGTTATAAGGGGGGGAACTATGGCTACACCTTC.

The chain couples TRBV27 to TRBJ2-3; 12 bases fit TRBD2. Trimming at V came to 4 bases and at J to 2 bases, leaving 7 bases not matched to a gene. CDR3 length equals 17 residues. Germline V gene lookup returns CDR1 MNHEY and CDR2 SMNVEV (reference sequence). CDR3 region: CASSSLLAGGNTDTQYF. DNA for the CDR3: TGTGCCAGCAGTTCCCTACTAGCGGGGGGCAACACAGATACGCAGTATTTT.

The chain combines TRBV7-2 with TRBJ1-5; D is unresolved. This CDR3 comprises 16 residues. Per germline, CDR1 SGHTA and CDR2 FQGNSA. Trimming shortened V by 1 base and J by 0 bases, and 10 bases separated the two germline ends. CDR3 in amino acids: CASSLVAALSNQPQHF. The CDR3 DNA reads as TGTGCCAGCAGCTTAGTGGCCGCTCTTAGCAATCAGCCCCAGCATTTT. The variable domain in full, completed from reference TRBV7-2 and TRBJ1-5, reads GAGVSQSPSNKVTEKGKDVELRCDPISGHTALYWYRQSLGQGLEFLIYFQGNSAPDKSGLPSDRFSAERTGGSVSTLTIQRTQQEDSAVYLCASSLVAALSNQPQHFGDGTRLSIL.

The chain joins TRBV20-1 to TRBJ2-5; 8 bases are shared with TRBD1. Germline CDR1 DFQATT, CDR2 SNEGSKA (reference sequence). With V trimmed by 6 bases and J by 4 bases, 16 bases remained unmatched. The CDR3 runs 16 residues. Written as DNA, the CDR3 is TGCAGTGCCCTCTCACCCATCGGACAGGGAACAGAGACCCAGTACTTC. Encoded protein: CSALSPIGQGTETQYF.

This clonotype was seen more than once but under ten times. The genes are TRBV29-1 and TRBJ2-7; D is possibly TRBD1 (5 bases). The CDR3 is 15 residues long. Trimming shortened V by 4 bases and J by 7 bases, and 23 bases separated the two germline ends. Germline assignment: CDR1 SQVTM and CDR2 ANQGSEA. The CDR3 DNA sequence: TGCAGCGTTGTAGGTGGGGCAGGCCTCCCCCTGGAGCAGTACTTC. Protein product: CSVVGGAGLPLEQYF.

CDR3 in amino acids: CASSPGAYMETQYF. The CDR3 DNA sequence: TGTGCCAGCAGCCCCGGGGCTTATATGGAGACCCAGTACTTC. The chain employs TRBV28 and TRBJ2-5; the D gene could be TRBD1 or TRBD2 (5 bases each). Per germline, CDR1 MDHEN and CDR2 SYDVKM. Trimming cost V 6 bases and J 5 bases, with 16 bases left between them. This CDR3 comprises 14 residues.

This clonotype was seen a few times. This chain uses TRBV29-1 with TRBJ2-1, with 9 bases lining up with TRBD2. Per germline, CDR1 SQVTM and CDR2 ANQGSEA. The length of the CDR3 is 15 residues. V dropped 1 base and J dropped 5; count of bases not matched to a gene: 6. The CDR3 nucleotides are TGCAGCGTTGAAGGGGCTAGCGGGAATCACAATGAGCAGTTCTTC. Protein: CSVEGASGNHNEQFF.

The chain recombines TRBV20-1 with TRBJ1-1, with D perhaps matching TRBD1 (5 bases). Between the trimmed V and J ends, which lost 0 bases and 1 base, there was a span of 9 bases. This CDR3 is 14 amino acids long. Per the germline V gene, CDR1 is DFQATT and CDR2 is SNEGSKA (reference sequence). CDR3 loop: CSAREGGENTEAFF. DNA of the CDR3: TGCAGTGCTAGAGAGGGAGGGGAGAACACTGAAGCTTTCTTT.

The genes are TRBV10-3 and TRBJ2-4; weak D call: TRBD2 (5 bases). Per the germline V gene, CDR1 is ENHRY and CDR2 is SYGVKD. V lost 0 bases to trimming and J lost 3 bases, with 15 bases between them. The CDR3 sequence is 17 residues long. The CDR3 is CAISESTGKRVKNIQYF. As DNA, the CDR3 is TGTGCCATCAGTGAGTCGACGGGGAAGAGGGTCAAAAACATTCAGTACTTC.

The V and J genes are TRBV10-2 and TRBJ1-6; a weak D match, TRBD1 (5 bases). Trimming stripped 4 bases from V and 8 bases from J, with 15 bases between. CDR3 length: 15 residues. Per germline, CDR1 WSHSY and CDR2 SAAADI. The CDR3 loop reads CASSAVGTGDSPLHF. As DNA, the CDR3 is TGCGCCAGCAGTGCGGTGGGGACGGGGGATTCACCCCTCCACTTT.

This clonotype turned up a few times. The J gene is TRBJ2-4, the V gene TRBV12-3 or TRBV12-4, with D unclear. The CDR3 has 11 amino acids. This CDR3 reads CPHVPKNIQYF. The CDR3 nucleotides read TGTCCTCATGTTCCCAAAAACATTCAGTACTTC.

This chain joins TRBV2 and TRBJ2-5; TRBD1 agrees at 9 bases. The CDR3 spans 15 residues. Germline V gene lookup returns CDR1 SNHLY and CDR2 FYNNEI. J gave up 2 bases and V 5 bases, and 6 bases lay outside the gene matches. As DNA, the CDR3 is TGTGCCAGCAGTTACGACAGGGGGGATCAAGAGACCCAGTACTTC. Encoded protein: CASSYDRGDQETQYF.

The gene calls are TRBV20-1 and TRBJ2-4, with 9 nucleotides matching TRBD2. The J call may not be correct, given that the DNA end is closer to TRBJ2-7. Germline assignment: CDR1 DFQATT and CDR2 SNEGSKA (reference sequence). This CDR3 is 18 amino acids long. CDR3 bases: TGCAGTGCTAGAACCTCCCAGCTTTCTAGCGGGGCCTCCTACGAGCAGTACTTC. Encoded protein: CSARTSQLSSGASYEQYF.

The table lists this clonotype with a few counts. This chain joins TRBV7-9 and TRBJ2-1; D remains ambiguous. Germline V gene data show CDR1 as SEHNR and CDR2 as FQNEAQ (reference sequence). V was shortened by 1 base and J by 5 bases, with 12 bases between the two germline ends. CDR3 length equals 15 residues. The CDR3 sequence: CASSLDLSGNNEQFF. Here the CDR3 DNA reads TGTGCCAGCAGCTTAGATCTTTCTGGGAACAATGAGCAGTTCTTC.

V is TRBV27 and J is TRBJ1-2, with D possibly TRBD1 on 5 matching bases. CDR1 is MNHEY and CDR2 is SMNVEV in the germline V gene (reference sequence). The CDR3 spans 14 residues. Trimming pared 5 bases from V and 1 base from J, leaving 11 bases between. This CDR3 is CASSPGIINYGYTF. In DNA form, the CDR3 reads TGTGCCAGCAGTCCAGGGATTATTAACTATGGCTACACCTTC.

This chain links TRBV10-3 with TRBJ1-2; no clear D gene. Per the germline V gene, CDR1 is ENHRY and CDR2 is SYGVKD. Trimming took 2 bases from V and 3 from J, leaving 10 bases between them. The CDR3 consists of 14 residues. This chain's CDR3 is CAISEMGSDYGYTF. For the CDR3, the DNA is TGTGCCATCAGTGAGATGGGAAGTGACTATGGCTACACCTTC.